The TCR beta chain under discussion was sequenced for a study of PD-L1 blockade in urothelial cancer. Study details: Median blood clonality was roughly 0.074, with around 83,000 unique TCRs.

Study findings and constraints: Durable benefit was linked to greater 3-week expansion of tumor-associated blood clones.

Germline V gives CDR1 SGHDT, CDR2 YYEEEE. Trimming took 5 bases from V and 3 from J; bases not matched to a gene: 7. The CDR3 loop spans 16 amino acids. As concerns this clone: Its antigen is not known.

Indicated time point: peripheral blood 6 weeks after treatment start. Patients had locally advanced or metastatic urothelial carcinoma. Generated by immunoSEQ multiplex PCR, the TCRdb table keeps only in-frame clones and is missing some. Of some 120,000 clones listed, about 89% are singletons. The chain recombines TRBV5-6 with TRBJ2-1; 11 bases fit TRBD1. The TCR comes from a man aged 55 to 70 with urothelial cancer. The input for sequencing was PBMCs, taken around atezolizumab (anti-PD-L1) treatment. The CDR3 nucleotides are TGTGCCAGCAGTCAAACGGACAGGGGGCTCTACAATGAGCAGTTCTTC. The encoded protein is CASSQTDRGLYNEQFF.